Listed here are 11 T cell receptor beta chains from one sample, sequenced in a study of cytomegalovirus exposure and HLA in healthy donors. The PCR was carried out with 60 Vbeta primers and 13 Jbeta primers. TCRdb's table, derived via immunoSEQ multiplex PCR, lists solely in-frame clones and lacks some. This sample yields about 130,000 clones, of which roughly 89% are seen a single time; about 5.5% belongs to the top ten. The specimen sequenced was PBMCs. These receptors came from a woman aged 25 to 39 in good health and CMV-seronegative.

The chain is built from TRBV5-4 and TRBJ2-5; 7 bases agree with TRBD1. The DNA end lines up better with TRBJ2-7; the J call may be wrong. The length of the CDR3 is 15 residues. The V gene's germline CDR1 is SGHNT and CDR2 YYREEE (reference sequence). The CDR3 protein is CASSFGTVLLYEQYF. CDR3 sequence (DNA): TGTGCCAGCAGCTTCGGGACAGTTTTACTGTACGAGCAGTACTTC.

The chain joins TRBV21-1 to TRBJ2-2; the D call of TRBD1 is as the table states it, not checked on the DNA. TRBV21-1 is termed a pseudogene. This CDR3 contains 20 residues. CDR3 DNA sequence: TGTGCCAGCAGCCGTAGTCCCGGGACAGGGGGCGCACGGAGGACCGGGGAGCTGTTTTTT. Translated, it gives CASSRSPGTGGARRTGELFF.

The J gene is TRBJ2-2, the V gene TRBV28, with 9 positions matching TRBD2. With 5 bases clipped from V and 5 bases from J, the junction kept 6 bases outside the gene matches. The germline V gene has CDR1 MDHEN and CDR2 SYDVKM. The CDR3 loop spans 15 amino acids. CDR3 sequence reads: CASSGGLARTGELFF. The CDR3 DNA follows: TGTGCCAGCAGTGGGGGACTAGCAAGGACCGGGGAGCTGTTTTTT.

This chain connects TRBV28 to TRBJ2-5; 7 nucleotides match TRBD2. Per germline, CDR1 MDHEN and CDR2 SYDVKM. J lost 3 bases, V lost 10 bases, and 14 bases had no gene match. The CDR3 loop spans 15 amino acids. The CDR3 is CATSAHASGKETQYF. CDR3 coding DNA: TGTGCCACCTCGGCCCACGCTAGCGGAAAAGAGACCCAGTACTTC.

The chain couples TRBV7-9 to TRBJ1-1; possibly TRBD1 for D (6 bases). CDR1 is SEHNR, CDR2 FQNEAQ, per germline (reference sequence). The CDR3 spans 14 residues. Trimming took off 5 bases at V and 5 bases at J, with 15 bases between the two ends. This CDR3 reads CASSPWGRGTEAFF. CDR3 in DNA: TGTGCCAGCAGCCCCTGGGGGCGCGGGACTGAAGCTTTCTTT. The complete variable domain, with remaining parts taken from reference TRBV7-9 and TRBJ1-1, reads DTGVSQNPRHKITKRGQNVTFRCDPISEHNRLYWYRQTLGQGPEFLTYFQNEAQLEKSRLLSDRFSAERPKGSFSTLEIQRTEQGDSAMYLCASSPWGRGTEAFFGQGTRLTVV.

The rearrangement uses TRBV7-9 and TRBJ2-3; 8 positions match TRBD1. CDR1 is SEHNR and CDR2 is FQNEAQ in the germline V gene (reference sequence). The junction had 4 bases not matched to a gene; V was cut back by 7 bases and J by 1 base. The CDR3 spans 14 residues. The CDR3 loop is CASNPTGGTDTQYF. The CDR3, as DNA: TGTGCCAGCAACCCGACAGGGGGCACAGATACGCAGTATTTT.

The rearrangement links TRBV19 to TRBJ1-5, with D hard to call. Germline loops: CDR1 LNHDA, CDR2 SQIVND (reference sequence). This CDR3 has 17 amino acids. V lost 3 bases to trimming and J lost 2 bases, with 17 bases between them. The CDR3: CASSIWAGTEGNQPQHF. The DNA for the CDR3 is TGTGCCAGTAGTATCTGGGCGGGAACCGAGGGCAATCAGCCCCAGCATTTT.

The V call is TRBV27, the J call TRBJ2-7, with 8 nucleotides matching TRBD2. Germline values: CDR1 MNHEY, CDR2 SMNVEV (reference sequence). Trimming cost V 4 bases and J 2 bases; bases outside gene matches: 4. The CDR3 totals 14 residues. The CDR3 loop is CASSYSGATYEQYF. Here the CDR3 DNA reads TGTGCCAGCAGTTATAGCGGGGCTACCTACGAGCAGTACTTC.

This clone has a handful of counts. This chain links TRBV28 with TRBJ1-5, with D perhaps matching TRBD1 (5 bases). With 3 bases removed from V and 4 bases from J, the gap between germline ends came to 10 bases. CDR3 size: 14 residues. Germline CDR1 MDHEN, CDR2 SYDVKM. This chain's CDR3 is CASSFFGGNQPQHF. CDR3 bases: TGTGCCAGCAGTTTCTTCGGGGGGAATCAGCCCCAGCATTTT.

The chain couples TRBV28 to TRBJ2-1; D possibly corresponds to TRBD1 (5 bases). This CDR3 has 15 amino acids. Germline values: CDR1 MDHEN, CDR2 SYDVKM. Deletions cut 3 bases from V and 8 bases from J, with 17 bases between. CDR3 loop: CASSLKGWASDEQFF. CDR3 sequence (DNA): TGTGCCAGCAGTTTGAAGGGGTGGGCATCTGATGAGCAGTTCTTC.

This sequence joins TRBV18 and TRBJ2-1; 12 positions match TRBD1. The CDR3 totals 15 residues. The germline CDR1 and CDR2 sequences are KGHSH and LQKENI. The trim removed 3 bases at V and 8 bases at J, leaving 5 bases unmatched. DNA for the CDR3: TGTGCCAGCTCACCGGGACAGGGGGCCTTCGATGAGCAGTTCTTC. Its translation: CASSPGQGAFDEQFF.